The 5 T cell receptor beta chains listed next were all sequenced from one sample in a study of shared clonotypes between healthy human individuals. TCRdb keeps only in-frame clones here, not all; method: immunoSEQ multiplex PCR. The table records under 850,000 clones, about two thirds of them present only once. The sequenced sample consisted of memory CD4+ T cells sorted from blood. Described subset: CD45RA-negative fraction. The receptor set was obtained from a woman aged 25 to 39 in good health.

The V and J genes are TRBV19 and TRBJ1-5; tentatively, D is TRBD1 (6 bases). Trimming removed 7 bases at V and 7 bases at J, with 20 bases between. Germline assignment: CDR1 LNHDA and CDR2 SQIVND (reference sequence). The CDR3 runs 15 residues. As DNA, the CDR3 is TGTGCCAGTAAGAGGCCCAACAGGGCGGGACAGCCCCAGCATTTT. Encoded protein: CASKRPNRAGQPQHF.

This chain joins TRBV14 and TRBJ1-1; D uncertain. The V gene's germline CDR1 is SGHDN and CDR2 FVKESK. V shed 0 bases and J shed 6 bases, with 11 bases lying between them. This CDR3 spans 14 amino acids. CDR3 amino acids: CASSQDPRRSEAFF. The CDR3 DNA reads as TGTGCCAGCAGCCAAGACCCCAGGAGGTCTGAAGCTTTCTTT.

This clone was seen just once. CDR3 loop: CASGTGGLGNTEAFF. CDR3 sequence (DNA): TGTGCCAGTGGAACAGGGGGGTTGGGGAACACTGAAGCTTTCTTT. The V call is TRBV28, the J call TRBJ1-1; 8 nucleotides agree with TRBD1. In germline, CDR1 is MDHEN, CDR2 SYDVKM. The CDR3 totals 15 residues. The ends lost 9 bases at V and 1 base at J; junction bases unmatched: 10.

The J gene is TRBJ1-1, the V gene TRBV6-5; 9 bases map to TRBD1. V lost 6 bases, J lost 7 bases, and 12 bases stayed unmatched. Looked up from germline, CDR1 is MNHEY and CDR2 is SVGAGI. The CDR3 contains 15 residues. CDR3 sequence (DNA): TGTGCCAGCAGCCGCCGAACAGGGGGCATTGGTGAAGCTTTCTTT. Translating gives CASSRRTGGIGEAFF.

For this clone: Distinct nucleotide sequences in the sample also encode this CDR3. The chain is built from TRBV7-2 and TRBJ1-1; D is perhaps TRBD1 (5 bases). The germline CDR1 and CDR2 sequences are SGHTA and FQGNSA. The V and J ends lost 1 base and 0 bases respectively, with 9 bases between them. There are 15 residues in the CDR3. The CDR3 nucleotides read TGTGCCAGCAGCTTAGGGGGCGGAATGAACACTGAAGCTTTCTTT. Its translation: CASSLGGGMNTEAFF.